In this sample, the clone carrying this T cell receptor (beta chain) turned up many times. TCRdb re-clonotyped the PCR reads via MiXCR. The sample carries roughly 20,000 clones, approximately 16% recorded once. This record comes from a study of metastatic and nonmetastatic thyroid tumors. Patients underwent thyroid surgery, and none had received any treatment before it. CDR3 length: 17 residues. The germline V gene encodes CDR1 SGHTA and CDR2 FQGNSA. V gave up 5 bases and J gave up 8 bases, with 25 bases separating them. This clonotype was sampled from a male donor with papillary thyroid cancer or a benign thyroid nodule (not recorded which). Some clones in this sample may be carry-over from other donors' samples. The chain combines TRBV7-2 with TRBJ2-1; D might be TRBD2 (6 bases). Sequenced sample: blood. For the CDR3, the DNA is TGTGCCAGCAGCCTCTCCCCCGGGACTCCCGATCATGATGAGCAGTTCTTC. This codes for CASSLSPGTPDHDEQFF.